This T cell receptor beta chain was sequenced in a study of shared clonotypes between healthy human individuals. Study at large: Samples came from two female and a few male donors aged 18 to 49. Study-wide points: Among the subsets, naive ones generally showed larger estimated richness than memory ones. Measured sharing among donors was expected to vary with sequencing depth.

The authors split each subset's genomic DNA evenly across several immunoSEQ plates. Data came from immunoSEQ multiplex PCR; TCRdb stores just in-frame clones and leaves some out. Of approximately 2.5 million clones detected, over 85% appear once; the ten largest clones hold around 0.4%. Comments on this clone: What it binds is unknown.

This clonotype originated in a man aged 18 to 30 in good health. Some clones in this sample may be carry-over from other donors' samples. The source material was naive CD4+ T cells from PBMCs. Subset described: CD45RA+ positively selected.

CDR3 sequence (DNA): TGTGCCAGCAGCTTACGCAGGCGGGACGAGCAGTACTTC. Protein sequence: CASSLRRRDEQYF. This chain joins TRBV11-2 and TRBJ2-5; the D gene is possibly TRBD2 (5 bases). The J call may be faulty, since TRBJ2-7 better matches the DNA end. This CDR3 is built from 13 residues. Germline CDR1 is SGHAT and CDR2 is FQNNGV.